This T cell receptor (beta chain) was sequenced during a study of early T cells in non-severe SARS-CoV-2 infection. About the research overall: Chains from this unsorted whole-blood bulk RNA could not be paired.

In the library, individual cDNA molecules carried attached unique molecular identifiers. TCRdb recomputed calls from the 5' RACE reads with MiXCR, one row per CDR3 protein. Counted here are more than 55,000 distinct CDR3 sequences, under 15% occurring once; the ten biggest clones make up roughly 4.5%. Many counts were recorded for this clonotype. V was trimmed by 2 bases and J by 8 bases, leaving 13 bases between them. This CDR3 contains 14 residues. Germline CDR1 and CDR2: SGHTA and FQGNSA. The receptor comes from an adult who was a healthcare worker with PCR-confirmed SARS-CoV-2 infection or an uninfected control (not recorded which). The chain recombines TRBV7-2 with TRBJ1-5; D is unclear. Specimen: whole blood. CDR3 sequence (DNA): TGTGCCAGCAGCTTAAGTAACACAGTGGAGCCCCAGCATTTT. Protein product: CASSLSNTVEPQHF.